The rows below give T cell receptor beta chains drawn from one sample of a study of regulatory T cells in long-lasting Graves disease. Each CDR3 protein gets one entry after TCRdb re-called the multiplex PCR reads with MiXCR. The sample includes about 620,000 distinct CDR3 sequences, 15% to 20% seen only once; the top ten take 15% to 20%. These sequences were also reported in another study, on T cells in Graves' hyperthyroidism and ophthalmopathy.

The sequencing used peripheral blood mononuclear cells (PBMCs), collected at new diagnosis, from a patient treated with antithyroid drugs. These receptors all stem from a woman in her 30s with Graves disease. Both conserved end residues are part of each CDR3. The order of the fields is V gene, CDR3 protein.

v_call: TRBV20-1; cdr3_aa: CSVDRGSYTDTQYF
v_call: TRBV6-1; cdr3_aa: CASSPAGQGRKGNYGYTF
v_call: TRBV5-1; cdr3_aa: CASSTEGDTTGELFF
v_call: TRBV30; cdr3_aa: CACTMGGYEQYF
v_call: TRBV5-1; cdr3_aa: CASSIGISYEQYF
v_call: TRBV12-3/TRBV12-4; cdr3_aa: CASSNQPRETQYF
v_call: TRBV20-1; cdr3_aa: CSVAGLAGDEQFF
v_call: TRBV6-2/TRBV6-3; cdr3_aa: CASTGSPAVYTQYF
v_call: TRBV6-2/TRBV6-3; cdr3_aa: CTSSLGLENEQFF
v_call: TRBV28; cdr3_aa: CASSPRGKRGNEQFF
v_call: TRBV7-2; cdr3_aa: CASSTQGDRETQYF
v_call: TRBV28; cdr3_aa: CASSFYRPMGTDTQYF
v_call: TRBV28; cdr3_aa: CASSFVGGGETQYF
v_call: TRBV5-1; cdr3_aa: CASSLGGGEGYEQYF
v_call: TRBV29-1; cdr3_aa: CSVDGGGGSYNEQFF
v_call: TRBV7-8; cdr3_aa: CASSPQGGLNTEAFF
v_call: TRBV28; cdr3_aa: CASSFRRLGTEAFF
v_call: TRBV30; cdr3_aa: CAWSKAHGGYGYTF
v_call: TRBV4-1; cdr3_aa: CASSQDLISGGLAGANVLTF
v_call: TRBV5-4; cdr3_aa: CASSLNGQYNEQFF
v_call: TRBV20-1; cdr3_aa: CSASMTGTYEQYF
v_call: TRBV20-1; cdr3_aa: CSARDQVWSYEQYF
v_call: TRBV24-1; cdr3_aa: CATSRRDWDEQFF
v_call: TRBV12-3/TRBV12-4; cdr3_aa: CASSLANQETQYF
v_call: TRBV5-5; cdr3_aa: CASSPRAGVGNQPQHF
v_call: TRBV14; cdr3_aa: CASSQWGLSSYEQYF
v_call: TRBV20-1; cdr3_aa: CSARDGTREGVWETQYF
v_call: TRBV29-1; cdr3_aa: CSVEDWGQSKSGEKLFF
v_call: TRBV27; cdr3_aa: CASKEAGTYNEQFF
v_call: TRBV5-1; cdr3_aa: CASSLERTTDTQYF
v_call: TRBV4-1; cdr3_aa: CASSDRQLSPLHF
v_call: TRBV28; cdr3_aa: CASRGTFYSGANVLTF
v_call: TRBV5-4; cdr3_aa: CASSLGRMREGQFF
v_call: TRBV2; cdr3_aa: CASRLYGGTEAFF
v_call: TRBV28; cdr3_aa: CASSRLGTEGKNIQYF
v_call: TRBV5-4; cdr3_aa: CASSPPGQGRETQYF
v_call: TRBV28; cdr3_aa: CASSPVIPNTEAFF
v_call: TRBV7-3; cdr3_aa: CASSPSETTLNEQFF
v_call: TRBV19; cdr3_aa: CASSLRQRNSYEQYF
v_call: TRBV29-1; cdr3_aa: CSVEVLAGVFF
v_call: TRBV20-1; cdr3_aa: CSGLGNTEAFF
v_call: TRBV9; cdr3_aa: CASGELSGETQYF
v_call: TRBV28; cdr3_aa: CASSSLRNYTF
v_call: TRBV12-3/TRBV12-4; cdr3_aa: CASSFGQTNTEAFF
v_call: TRBV29-1; cdr3_aa: CSVERSSGTNSYEQYF
v_call: TRBV4-1; cdr3_aa: CASSPQGKGYTF
v_call: TRBV28; cdr3_aa: CASSLMGVGTGELFF
v_call: TRBV30; cdr3_aa: CACDHDRAYEQYF
v_call: TRBV2; cdr3_aa: CASSLDRVSNQPQHF
v_call: TRBV7-9; cdr3_aa: CASTHPGSDSYEQYF
v_call: TRBV9; cdr3_aa: CASSVEQGNYGYTF
v_call: TRBV12-3/TRBV12-4; cdr3_aa: CASSPGWGQTNYGYTF
v_call: TRBV20-1; cdr3_aa: CSARDAFQETQYF
v_call: TRBV7-2; cdr3_aa: CASSLFGVGARRDHEQYF
v_call: TRBV28; cdr3_aa: CASRTGAGKLFF
v_call: TRBV3-1; cdr3_aa: CASSHKGDVGSNEQLF
v_call: TRBV20-1; cdr3_aa: CLAGLADTGELFF
v_call: TRBV2; cdr3_aa: CASLSSEQQSYEQYF
v_call: TRBV11-2; cdr3_aa: CASSKGQGGSSYGYTF